What follows are 24 T cell receptor beta chains derived from one specimen sequenced in a study of human T cells and chemical hapten exposure. Described time point: patch test 2, 6 weeks after DPC sensitization. Described treatment: therapeutic diphenylcyclopropenone sensitization with weekly scalp DPC. MiXCR, run by TCRdb on the RACE reads, gives a single entry per CDR3 protein. The sample has 360,000 or so distinct CDR3 sequences, just under 6.5% seen once. Source: whole blood, taken in connection with sensitization to the hapten diphenylcyclopropenone (DPC). Source of these receptors: a woman under 30 with alopecia areata. Some clones in this sample may be carry-over from other donors' samples.

This clonotype showed up just a few times. The chain employs TRBV2 and TRBJ2-1, with 9 bases lining up with TRBD2. This CDR3 spans 15 amino acids. Unmatched junction bases numbered 11, after V lost 7 bases and J lost 7 bases. Per germline, CDR1 SNHLY and CDR2 FYNNEI. The CDR3 is CASISGTSTKNEQFF. In nucleotides, the CDR3 is TGTGCCAGCATTTCCGGGACTAGCACCAAAAATGAGCAGTTCTTC. The full variable domain, in which reference TRBV2 and TRBJ2-1 provide the parts outside the CDR3, is EPEVTQTPSHQVTQMGQEVILRCVPISNHLYFYWYRQILGQKVEFLVSFYNNEISEKSEIFDDQFSVERPDGSNFTLKIRSTKLEDSAMYFCASISGTSTKNEQFFGPGTRLTVL.

This clonotype was seen repeatedly, ten times or more. The genes are TRBV7-2 and TRBJ2-3; tentatively, D is TRBD2 (6 bases). With 6 bases removed from V and 4 bases from J, the gap between germline ends came to 11 bases. The CDR3 spans 13 residues. Per the germline V gene, CDR1 is SGHTA and CDR2 is FQGNSA. Here the CDR3 DNA reads TGTGCCAGCAGTCCCCCGGGGGCAGATACGCAGTATTTT. Translated: CASSPPGADTQYF.

This clonotype was seen repeatedly, ten times or more. The genes are TRBV5-1 and TRBJ1-1; tentative D call: TRBD1 (5 bases). This CDR3 is 15 amino acids long. CDR1 and CDR2 (germline): SGHRS, YFSETQ. V lost 4 bases to trimming and J lost 1 base, with 14 bases between them. The CDR3 nucleotides are TGCGCCAGCAGCCTGAGTGGGACGGGGAACACTGAAGCTTTCTTT. Amino acids: CASSLSGTGNTEAFF.

This chain uses TRBV4-1 with TRBJ1-3; D unresolved. CDR3 size: 16 residues. The V and J ends lost 0 bases and 4 bases respectively, with 13 bases between them. Germline loops: CDR1 MGHRA, CDR2 YSYEKL. As DNA, the CDR3 is TGCGCCAGCAGCCAAGAATCGAACGCAGCGGGAAACACCATATATTTT. Its protein product is CASSQESNAAGNTIYF.

The rearrangement joins TRBV5-1 to TRBJ1-4, with D tentatively TRBD1 (6 bases). The CDR3 length is 15 residues. Trimming removed 5 bases at V and 3 bases at J, with 14 bases between. The germline V gene has CDR1 SGHRS and CDR2 YFSETQ. The CDR3 spells CASRDSSIPNEKLFF. The DNA for the CDR3 is TGCGCCAGCAGGGACAGCTCGATACCTAATGAAAAACTGTTTTTT.

This clonotype showed up just a few times. The V and J genes are TRBV4-1 and TRBJ2-1; D possibly corresponds to TRBD2 (7 bases). Germline V lookup: CDR1 MGHRA, CDR2 YSYEKL. This CDR3 region has 17 residues. Trimming shortened V by 0 bases and J by 4 bases, and 16 bases separated the two germline ends. This chain's CDR3 is CASSQDRGGAPYNEQFF. CDR3 nucleotides: TGCGCCAGCAGCCAAGATAGAGGGGGGGCCCCTTACAATGAGCAGTTCTTC.

This clonotype has ten or more counts. The chain joins TRBV6-5 to TRBJ1-5; perhaps TRBD1 as D (5 bases). From germline, CDR1 is MNHEY and CDR2 SVGAGI. V was shortened by 2 bases and J by 0 bases, with 8 bases between the two germline ends. The CDR3 is 15 residues long. Written as DNA, the CDR3 is TGTGCCAGCAGTTACGACAGAAATAGCAATCAGCCCCAGCATTTT. As protein: CASSYDRNSNQPQHF.

This clonotype was counted many times. DNA of the CDR3: TGCAGTGCTTATAACCGACTAGCGGGGCGAGAAAGATCCCGGGGGATTCAGTACTTC. Its translation: CSAYNRLAGRERSRGIQYF. The rearrangement links TRBV20-1 to TRBJ2-4; 11 bases align to TRBD2. The ends lost 5 bases at V and 10 bases at J; junction bases unmatched: 25. Germline CDR1 reads DFQATT; CDR2 reads SNEGSKA (reference sequence). The CDR3 consists of 19 residues.

This clonotype showed up many times. The CDR3 region is CASSKGLKTEAFF. For the CDR3, the DNA is TGTGCCAGCAGCAAAGGTCTGAAGACTGAAGCTTTCTTT. The chain combines TRBV21-1 with TRBJ1-1. TRBV21-1 is annotated as a pseudogene. The CDR3 loop spans 13 amino acids.

This clonotype was detected many times. This chain uses TRBV2 with TRBJ2-3; 8 positions agree with TRBD2. The germline V gene encodes CDR1 SNHLY and CDR2 FYNNEI. V lost 7 bases and J lost 2; bases outside the gene matches: 5. The CDR3 is 14 amino acids. CDR3 loop: CASKGLGNTDTQYF. DNA of the CDR3: TGTGCCAGCAAGGGACTAGGGAACACAGATACGCAGTATTTT.

This chain links TRBV5-5 with TRBJ1-5; D remains ambiguous. Per germline, CDR1 SGHKS and CDR2 YYEKEE (reference sequence). This CDR3 comprises 13 residues. Trimming took off 2 bases at V and 3 bases at J, with 6 bases between the two ends. This CDR3 reads CASSFTDNQPQHF. The CDR3 coding sequence is TGTGCCAGCAGCTTTACGGACAATCAGCCCCAGCATTTT.

This clonotype was counted at least ten times. The chain combines TRBV27 with TRBJ1-5, with 7 bases aligning to TRBD1. The CDR3 loop spans 21 amino acids. CDR1 is MNHEY, CDR2 SMNVEV, per germline (reference sequence). The J segment lost 4 bases and the V segment lost 1 base, leaving 22 bases of the junction unmatched. CDR3: CASSLFPPLKTGIGGNQPQHF. As DNA, the CDR3 is TGTGCCAGCAGTTTATTCCCCCCCCTAAAGACAGGGATAGGCGGGAATCAGCCCCAGCATTTT.

This clonotype came up many times. The rearrangement links TRBV7-8 to TRBJ2-1; 12 bases match TRBD2. The J segment lost 0 bases and the V segment lost 5 bases, leaving 8 bases of the junction unmatched. The V gene's germline CDR1 is SGHVS and CDR2 FQNEAQ. The length of the CDR3 is 18 residues. The CDR3 protein is CASSRTSGGPSSYNEQFF. The CDR3 DNA reads as TGTGCCAGCAGCCGTACTAGCGGGGGGCCAAGCTCCTACAATGAGCAGTTCTTC.

This clonotype was seen more than once but under ten times. The rearrangement uses TRBV6-2 or TRBV6-3 and TRBJ2-1, with 10 bases identical to TRBD2. The germline V gene has CDR1 MNHEY and CDR2 SVGEGT. Losses at the gene ends were 6 bases for V and 4 bases for J; bases not matched to a gene: 9. The CDR3 loop spans 16 amino acids. CDR3 coding DNA: TGTGCCAGCAGCAAACCGACTAGCGGGCTATACAATGAGCAGTTCTTC. Protein sequence: CASSKPTSGLYNEQFF.

This clonotype was seen a single time. One end of the junction does not line up with germline, which may come from a read error. The chain links TRBV28 to TRBJ2-7; TRBD1 matches at 9 bases. The CDR3 consists of 15 residues. Germline V gives CDR1 MDHEN, CDR2 SYDVKM. CDR3 coding DNA: TGTGCCAGCAGCCCGGGACAGGGAGTACCCTACGAGCGGTACTTC. Encoded protein: CASSPGQGVPYERYF.

This clonotype was counted only a few times. The chain has TRBV18 and TRBJ2-7; no reliable D call. The CDR3 has 12 amino acids. From germline, CDR1 is KGHSH and CDR2 LQKENI. V lost 4 bases and J lost 5, with 9 bases in between. The CDR3: CASSQGNHEQYF. CDR3 nucleotides: TGTGCCAGCTCACAGGGTAACCACGAGCAGTACTTC.

This clonotype appeared many times. The V call is TRBV3-1, the J call TRBJ1-5; D uncertain. Germline values: CDR1 LGHDT, CDR2 YNNKEL (reference sequence). This CDR3 spans 14 amino acids. V was pared by 1 base and J by 6 bases, with 10 bases between. DNA of the CDR3: TGTGCCAGCAGCCAAGGGCAGGTCAGTCAGCCCCAGCATTTT. Its translation: CASSQGQVSQPQHF.

This clonotype was recorded many times. The chain carries TRBV20-1 and TRBJ2-3; D call uncertain. Trimming removed 0 bases from V and 1 base from J, with 5 bases in between. The CDR3 length is 13 residues. Germline CDR1 is DFQATT and CDR2 is SNEGSKA (reference sequence). As DNA, the CDR3 is TGCAGTGCTAGAGAGTGGGGCACAGATACGCAGTATTTT. Translated, it gives CSAREWGTDTQYF.

This clonotype showed up many times. The chain has TRBV18 and TRBJ1-5, with D uncertain. V was clipped by 2 bases and J by 4 bases, with 12 bases between them. The CDR3 is 15 residues long. The germline V gene encodes CDR1 KGHSH and CDR2 LQKENI. CDR3 DNA: TGTGCCAGCTCACCAGAGGGTGGAGGGAATCAGCCCCAGCATTTT. It translates to CASSPEGGGNQPQHF.

The chain is built from TRBV20-1 and TRBJ2-1, with D perhaps matching TRBD2 (7 bases). The CDR3 totals 14 residues. Trimming removed 6 bases from V and 2 bases from J, with 14 bases in between. Germline-derived CDR1 and CDR2 are DFQATT and SNEGSKA (reference sequence). The CDR3 protein is CSALGGGPYNEQFF. Written as DNA, the CDR3 is TGCAGTGCCCTAGGGGGGGGGCCCTACAATGAGCAGTTCTTC.

Worth noting for this clonotype: Just one base apart from a much larger clone, this may be a read error. This chain connects TRBV5-4 to TRBJ1-2, with D possibly TRBD1 on 6 matching bases. V lost 4 bases to trimming and J lost 7 bases, with 20 bases between them. The CDR3 totals 15 residues. Germline CDR1 reads SGHNT; CDR2 reads YYREEE (reference sequence). The CDR3 is CASSLHRTAFFGYTF. The CDR3, as DNA: TGTGCCAGCAGCCTGCATCGGACAGCTTTTTTTGGCTACACCTTC.

This clonotype occurred a few times. J is TRBJ2-3 and V is TRBV20-1; D not certain. With 6 bases removed from V and 3 bases from J, the gap between germline ends came to 4 bases. The CDR3 sequence is 10 residues long. Germline lookup yields CDR1 DFQATT and CDR2 SNEGSKA (reference sequence). CDR3 protein: CSAHTDTQYF. CDR3 bases: TGCAGTGCCCATACAGATACGCAGTATTTT.

This clonotype was recorded many times. The J gene is TRBJ1-2, the V gene TRBV6-5; a weak D match, TRBD1 (5 bases). The CDR3 is made up of 14 amino acids. The V and J ends lost 6 bases and 2 bases respectively, with 13 bases between them. CDR1 and CDR2 (germline): MNHEY, SVGAGI. The CDR3 loop is CASSRGTANYGYTF. CDR3 coding DNA: TGTGCCAGCAGCCGAGGGACGGCGAACTATGGCTACACCTTC.

This clonotype was observed a few times. This chain connects TRBV6-5 to TRBJ1-4; the match to TRBD1 covers 9 bases. Per the germline V gene, CDR1 is MNHEY and CDR2 is SVGAGI. The junction had 6 bases not matched to a gene; V was cut back by 5 bases and J by 8 bases. CDR3 length: 14 residues. The CDR3 nucleotides read TGTGCCAGCAGTCGGACAGGGGTAAACGAAAAACTGTTTTTT. Amino acid sequence: CASSRTGVNEKLFF.